The T cell receptor (beta chain) under discussion was sequenced for a study of cytomegalovirus exposure and HLA in healthy donors. Note on this clone: Its antigen is unknown.

The donors were members of the roughly 120-subject validation cohort (separate from the approximately 670-subject first cohort). General study results and limits: A list of around 160 TCR beta chains associated with cytomegalovirus was given. In the 130 or so validation repertoires, about 94% of cluster scores exceeded 0, per a later analysis. In vitro work confirmed that a few CMV-associated chains recognize CMV antigens.

Some clones are missing from TCRdb's copy, which holds only in-frame ones; the method was immunoSEQ multiplex PCR. The sample holds some 170,000 clones; around 92% are singletons and the top ten take approximately 10%. V dropped 5 bases and J dropped 6; count of bases not matched to a gene: 4. In germline, CDR1 is SGHAT, CDR2 FQNNGV. The CDR3 has 13 residues. This receptor was identified in a woman under 30 in good health and CMV-seropositive. This chain uses TRBV11-2 with TRBJ2-7, with TRBD1 matching over 10 bases. Sequenced: PBMCs. CDR3 in amino acids: CASSLGQGGEQYF. CDR3 bases: TGTGCCAGCAGCCTTGGACAGGGGGGCGAGCAGTACTTC.